This T cell receptor (beta chain) was sequenced in a study of shared clonotypes between healthy human individuals. Sequenced by immunoSEQ multiplex PCR; TCRdb stores in-frame clones only, minus some. Among over 700,000 clones listed, around 77% were seen once. In the case of this clone: The target antigen is unknown.

Regarding the study as a whole: Naive CD4 clonotype sharing across a few donors was 4.5% to 6%.

The TCR sequence derives from a woman aged 25 to 39 in good health. Source material: memory CD4+ T cells sorted from blood. Subset denoted: CD45RA-negative fraction.

The DNA of the CDR3 is TGTGCCAGCTCACCCCTAGTGACTTTGACCTCTGGGGCCAACGTCCTGACTTTC. Amino acid sequence: CASSPLVTLTSGANVLTF. The chain uses TRBV18 and TRBJ2-6; D remains ambiguous. This CDR3 spans 18 amino acids. Trimming took 3 bases from V and 0 from J, leaving 15 bases between them. Germline V gene lookup returns CDR1 KGHSH and CDR2 LQKENI.